This TCR beta chain originates from a study of shared clonotypes between healthy human individuals. In the sorted-subset replicate PCRs, approximately 200 ng DNA, around 30,000 T cell genomes, was used. This table comes from immunoSEQ multiplex PCR, and its TCRdb copy is limited to in-frame clones, with some not included. The data contain over 2 million clones, 85% to 95% of them seen just once; the ten biggest clones take up approximately 0.39%. CDR1 and CDR2 (germline): SEHNR, FQNEAQ (reference sequence). The CDR3 length is 16 residues. Trimming left V 4 bases short and J 1 base short, with 13 bases between.

The clonotype comes from a man aged 18 to 29 in good health. Some clones in this sample may be carry-over from other donors' samples. Input material: naive CD4+ T cells from PBMCs. Subset described: CD45RA+ positively selected. The gene calls are TRBV7-9 and TRBJ1-4, with D hard to call. Written as DNA, the CDR3 is TGTGCCAGCAGCTACCGGGCCACCATAACTAATGAAAAACTGTTTTTT. Protein product: CASSYRATITNEKLFF.